This T cell receptor beta chain stems from a study of shared clonotypes between healthy human individuals. CD45RO-negative, CCR7-positively selected cells formed the naive CD8 fraction, excluding terminally differentiated effector memory CD45RA+ cells. Measured with immunoSEQ multiplex PCR; TCRdb has only the in-frame clones, and not every one. In the table there are about 2.1 million clones, about 93% of which are singletons. This clone showed up just once. V was pared by 3 bases and J by 4 bases, with 7 bases between. The CDR3 is 12 residues long. Germline loops: CDR1 MNHNS, CDR2 SASEGT. The sequenced material came from naive CD8+ T cells from PBMCs. This chain links TRBV6-1 with TRBJ2-7; D is ambiguous. This clonotype was obtained from a man aged 18 to 35 in good health. Some clones in this sample may be carry-over from other donors' samples. In DNA form, the CDR3 reads TGTGCCAGCAGTGAGGTCTTGTACGAGCAGTACTTC. It codes for CASSEVLYEQYF.